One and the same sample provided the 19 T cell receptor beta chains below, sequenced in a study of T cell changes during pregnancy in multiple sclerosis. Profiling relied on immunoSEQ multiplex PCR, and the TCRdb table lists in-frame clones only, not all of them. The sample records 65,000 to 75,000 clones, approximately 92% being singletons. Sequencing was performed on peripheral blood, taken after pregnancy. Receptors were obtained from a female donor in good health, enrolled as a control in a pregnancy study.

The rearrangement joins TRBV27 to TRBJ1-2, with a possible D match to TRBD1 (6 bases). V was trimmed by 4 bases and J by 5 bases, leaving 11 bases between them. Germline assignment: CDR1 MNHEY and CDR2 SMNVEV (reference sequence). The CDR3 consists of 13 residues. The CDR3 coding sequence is TGTGCCAGCAGTTGGGAACAGGGTTATGGCTACACCTTC. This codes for CASSWEQGYGYTF.

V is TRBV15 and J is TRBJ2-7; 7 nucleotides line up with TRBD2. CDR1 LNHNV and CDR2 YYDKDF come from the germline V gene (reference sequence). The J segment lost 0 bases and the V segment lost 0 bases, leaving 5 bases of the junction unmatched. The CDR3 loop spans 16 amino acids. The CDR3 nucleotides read TGTGCCACCAGCAGAGATCTAGCGGAAAGCTCCTACGAGCAGTACTTC. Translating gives CATSRDLAESSYEQYF.

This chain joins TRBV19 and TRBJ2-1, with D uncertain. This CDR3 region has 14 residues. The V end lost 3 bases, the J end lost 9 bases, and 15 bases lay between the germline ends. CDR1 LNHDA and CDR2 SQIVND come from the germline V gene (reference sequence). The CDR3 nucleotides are TGTGCCAGTAGTATCTCCCCCAGGTTTAGTGAGCAGTTCTTC. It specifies CASSISPRFSEQFF. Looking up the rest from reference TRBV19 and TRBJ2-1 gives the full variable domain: DGGITQSPKYLFRKEGQNVTLSCEQNLNHDAMYWYRQDPGQGLRLIYYSQIVNDFQKGDIAEGYSVSREKKESFPLTVTSAQKNPTAFYLCASSISPRFSEQFFGPGTRLTVL.

CDR3 in amino acids: CASILQGNTEAFF. The CDR3 nucleotides are TGCGCCAGCATTCTACAGGGGAACACTGAAGCTTTCTTT. V usage is TRBV10-2 and J usage is TRBJ1-1; D perhaps matches TRBD1 (6 bases). V lost 7 bases to trimming and J lost 1 base, with 10 bases between them. In germline, CDR1 is WSHSY, CDR2 SAAADI. The CDR3 is made up of 13 amino acids.

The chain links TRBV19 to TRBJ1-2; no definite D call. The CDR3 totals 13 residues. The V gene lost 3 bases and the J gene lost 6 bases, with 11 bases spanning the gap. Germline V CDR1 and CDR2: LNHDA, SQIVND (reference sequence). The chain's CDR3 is CASSIYRVNGYTF. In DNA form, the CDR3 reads TGTGCCAGTAGTATTTACAGAGTAAATGGCTACACCTTC. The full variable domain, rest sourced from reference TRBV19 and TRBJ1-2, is DGGITQSPKYLFRKEGQNVTLSCEQNLNHDAMYWYRQDPGQGLRLIYYSQIVNDFQKGDIAEGYSVSREKKESFPLTVTSAQKNPTAFYLCASSIYRVNGYTFGSGTRLTVV.

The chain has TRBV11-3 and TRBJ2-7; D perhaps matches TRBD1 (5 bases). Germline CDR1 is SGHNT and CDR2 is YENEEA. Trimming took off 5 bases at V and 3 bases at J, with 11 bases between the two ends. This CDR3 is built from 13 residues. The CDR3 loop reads CASSVGQNYEQYF. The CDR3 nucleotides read TGTGCCAGCAGCGTAGGACAAAACTACGAGCAGTACTTC.

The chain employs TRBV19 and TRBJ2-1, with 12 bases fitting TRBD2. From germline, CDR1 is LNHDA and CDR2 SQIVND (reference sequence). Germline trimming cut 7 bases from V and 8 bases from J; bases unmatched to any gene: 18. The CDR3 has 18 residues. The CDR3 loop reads CASKASGLAGFFSHEQFF. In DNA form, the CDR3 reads TGTGCCAGTAAAGCGTCAGGACTAGCGGGGTTCTTCAGTCATGAGCAGTTCTTC.

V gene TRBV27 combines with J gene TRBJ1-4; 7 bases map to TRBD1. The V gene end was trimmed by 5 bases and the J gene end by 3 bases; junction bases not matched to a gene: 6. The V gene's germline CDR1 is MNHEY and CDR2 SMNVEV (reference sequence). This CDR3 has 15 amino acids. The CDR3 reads CASSTTRGSNEKLFF. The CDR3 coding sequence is TGTGCCAGCAGTACCACCAGGGGGTCTAATGAAAAACTGTTTTTT.

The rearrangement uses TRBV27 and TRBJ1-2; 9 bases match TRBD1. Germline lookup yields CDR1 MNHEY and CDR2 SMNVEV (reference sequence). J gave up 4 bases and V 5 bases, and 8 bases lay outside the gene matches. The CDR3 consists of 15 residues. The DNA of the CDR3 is TGTGCCAGCAGTCCACGGGACAGGGTTGGCTATGGCTACACCTTC. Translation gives CASSPRDRVGYGYTF.

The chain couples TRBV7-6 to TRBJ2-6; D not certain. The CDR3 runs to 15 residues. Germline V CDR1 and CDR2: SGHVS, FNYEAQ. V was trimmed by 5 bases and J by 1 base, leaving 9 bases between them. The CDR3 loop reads CASSLHWSGANVLTF. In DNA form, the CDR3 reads TGTGCCAGCAGCCTCCACTGGTCTGGGGCCAACGTCCTGACTTTC.

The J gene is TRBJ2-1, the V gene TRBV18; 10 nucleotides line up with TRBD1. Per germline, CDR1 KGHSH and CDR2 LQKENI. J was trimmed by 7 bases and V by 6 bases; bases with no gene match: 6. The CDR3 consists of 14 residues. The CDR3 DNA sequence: TGTGCCAGCTCCCCGGGACAGGGGAGGAATGAGCAGTTCTTC. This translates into CASSPGQGRNEQFF.

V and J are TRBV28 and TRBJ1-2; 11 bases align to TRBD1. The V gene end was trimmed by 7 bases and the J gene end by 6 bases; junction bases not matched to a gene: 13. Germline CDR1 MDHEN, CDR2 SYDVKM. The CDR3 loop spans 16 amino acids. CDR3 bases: TGTGCCAGCACCAAGTTGTTAGGACAGGGGGCGAATGGCTACACCTTC. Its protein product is CASTKLLGQGANGYTF.

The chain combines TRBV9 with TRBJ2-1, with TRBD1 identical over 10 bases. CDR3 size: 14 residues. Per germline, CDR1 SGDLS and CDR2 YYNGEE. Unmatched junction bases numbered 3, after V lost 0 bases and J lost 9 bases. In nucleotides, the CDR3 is TGTGCCAGCAGCGTAGGGACAGGGGGTTTTGAGCAGTTCTTC. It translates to CASSVGTGGFEQFF.

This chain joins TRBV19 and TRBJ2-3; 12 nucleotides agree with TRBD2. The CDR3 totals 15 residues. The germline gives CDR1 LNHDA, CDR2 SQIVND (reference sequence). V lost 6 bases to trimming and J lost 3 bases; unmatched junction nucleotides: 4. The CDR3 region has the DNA TGTGCCAGTAGGACTAGCGGGAGTAAAACAGATACGCAGTATTTT. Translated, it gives CASRTSGSKTDTQYF.

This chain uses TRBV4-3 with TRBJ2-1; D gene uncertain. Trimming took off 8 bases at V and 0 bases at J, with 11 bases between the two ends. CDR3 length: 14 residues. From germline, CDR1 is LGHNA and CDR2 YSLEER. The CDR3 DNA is TGCGCCAGCTCGCCCGAGAGCTCCTACAATGAGCAGTTCTTC. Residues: CASSPESSYNEQFF.

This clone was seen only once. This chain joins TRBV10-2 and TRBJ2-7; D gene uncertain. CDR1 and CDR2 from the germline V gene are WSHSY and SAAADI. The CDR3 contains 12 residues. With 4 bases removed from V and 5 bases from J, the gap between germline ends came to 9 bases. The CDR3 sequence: CASSGALNEQYF. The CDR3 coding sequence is TGCGCCAGCAGTGGCGCCCTGAACGAGCAGTACTTC.

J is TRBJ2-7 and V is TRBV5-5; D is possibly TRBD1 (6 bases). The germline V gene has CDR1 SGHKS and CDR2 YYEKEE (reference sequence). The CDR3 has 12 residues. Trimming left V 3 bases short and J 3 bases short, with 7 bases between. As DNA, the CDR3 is TGTGCCAGCAGCTCGACAGGCTACGAGCAGTACTTC. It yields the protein CASSSTGYEQYF.

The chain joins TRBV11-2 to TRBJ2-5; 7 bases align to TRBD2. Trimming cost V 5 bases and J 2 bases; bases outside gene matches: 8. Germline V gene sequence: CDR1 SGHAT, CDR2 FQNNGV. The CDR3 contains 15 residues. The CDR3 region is CASSPGTGGQETQYF. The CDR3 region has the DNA TGTGCCAGCAGCCCCGGGACCGGGGGGCAAGAGACCCAGTACTTC.

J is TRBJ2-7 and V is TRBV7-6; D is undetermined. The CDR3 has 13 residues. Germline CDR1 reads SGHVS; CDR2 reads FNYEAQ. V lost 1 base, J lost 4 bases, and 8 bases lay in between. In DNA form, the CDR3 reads TGTGCCAGCAGCTTAGAGATCGGGTACGAGCAGTACTTC. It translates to CASSLEIGYEQYF.